Shown below are 30 T cell receptor beta chains from a single sample sequenced in a study of blood T cell repertoires in COVID-19. Generated by immunoSEQ multiplex PCR, the TCRdb table keeps only in-frame clones and is missing some. The sample lists tens of thousands of clones, roughly 80% seen once, with approximately 30% in the top ten. The sample comprised peripheral blood. Receptors originate from a man aged 80 or over with active or convalescent COVID-19.

This chain links TRBV9 with TRBJ2-3; D unclear. Germline V gene data show CDR1 as SGDLS and CDR2 as YYNGEE. The CDR3 runs 12 residues. Trimming removed 0 bases from V and 4 bases from J, with 3 bases in between. In nucleotides, the CDR3 is TGTGCCAGCAGCGTAGCAGCAGATACGCAGTATTTT. This encodes CASSVAADTQYF.

The chain is built from TRBV5-8 and TRBJ2-7; no firm D call. Germline CDR1 is SGHTS and CDR2 is YDEGEE. The V and J ends lost 4 bases and 3 bases respectively, with 14 bases between them. The CDR3 has 14 amino acids. The DNA of the CDR3 is TGTGCCAGCAGCAATTACGGTGCCTTCTACGAGCAGTACTTC. It codes for CASSNYGAFYEQYF.

This sequence joins TRBV11-3 and TRBJ2-3, with D unclear. Between the trimmed V and J ends, which lost 7 bases and 0 bases, there was a span of 8 bases. The CDR3 covers 13 residues. Looked up from germline, CDR1 is SGHNT and CDR2 is YENEEA. Here the CDR3 DNA reads TGTGCCAGCACCCAGACTAGCACAGATACGCAGTATTTT. Translated: CASTQTSTDTQYF. Using reference TRBV11-3 and TRBJ2-3 for the parts outside the CDR3, the full variable domain is EAGVVQSPRYKIIEKKQPVAFWCNPISGHNTLYWYLQNLGQGPELLIRYENEEAVDDSQLPKDRFSAERLKGVDSTLKIQPAELGDSAVYLCASTQTSTDTQYFGPGTRLTVL.

The sample holds a few counts of this clone. This chain joins TRBV30 and TRBJ2-7; TRBD1 is a possible D gene (6 bases). CDR1 is GTSNPN, CDR2 SVGIG, per germline (reference sequence). Between the trimmed V and J ends, which lost 2 bases and 1 base, there was a span of 12 bases. The CDR3 is made up of 14 amino acids. In DNA form, the CDR3 reads TGTGCCTGGAGTTCCCTGAGGGGGTCCTACGAGCAGTACTTC. Translated, it gives CAWSSLRGSYEQYF.

The chain carries TRBV2 and TRBJ2-7; 12 nucleotides agree with TRBD1. The CDR3 covers 15 residues. The V gene's germline CDR1 is SNHLY and CDR2 FYNNEI. Germline trimming cut 6 bases from V and 6 bases from J; bases unmatched to any gene: 9. The CDR3 sequence: CASREPGQGAREQYF. CDR3 coding DNA: TGTGCCAGCAGGGAGCCGGGACAGGGGGCCCGCGAGCAGTACTTC.

This rearrangement joins TRBV24-1 to TRBJ2-2; maybe TRBD1 (6 bases). Germline V gene sequence: CDR1 KGHDR, CDR2 SFDVKD. The length of the CDR3 is 15 residues. Trimming left V 5 bases short and J 6 bases short, with 15 bases between. The chain's CDR3 is CATSGTVTGSGELFF. For the CDR3, the DNA is TGTGCCACCAGTGGCACGGTAACAGGGTCCGGGGAGCTGTTTTTT.

This chain links TRBV9 with TRBJ1-6; 9 positions match TRBD1. V gave up 3 bases and J gave up 6 bases; unmatched junction bases: 4. Germline V gene data show CDR1 as SGDLS and CDR2 as YYNGEE. There are 15 residues in the CDR3. The CDR3, as DNA: TGTGCCAGCAGCGAAGAGGACAGGGGTAATTCACCCCTCCACTTT. Translating it yields CASSEEDRGNSPLHF.

The genes are TRBV2 and TRBJ1-1; a possible D gene is TRBD1 (5 bases). V lost 5 bases and J 1 base, leaving 8 bases between the germline ends. CDR1 and CDR2 from the germline V gene are SNHLY and FYNNEI. The CDR3 is 13 residues long. The DNA for the CDR3 is TGTGCCAGCAGTTTAGACAGGAACACTGAAGCTTTCTTT. It yields the protein CASSLDRNTEAFF.

The V gene is TRBV7-8, the J gene TRBJ1-1; D perhaps matches TRBD1 (6 bases). The CDR3 runs to 16 residues. From germline, CDR1 is SGHVS and CDR2 FQNEAQ. V was trimmed by 1 base and J by 5 bases, leaving 17 bases between them. The CDR3 loop is CASSLEPTGLRTEAFF. The CDR3 bases are TGTGCCAGCAGCTTAGAACCTACAGGGTTACGGACTGAAGCTTTCTTT.

The chain employs TRBV9 and TRBJ2-3; 7 positions agree with TRBD1. The V gene's germline CDR1 is SGDLS and CDR2 YYNGEE. The CDR3 covers 15 residues. The ends lost 0 bases at V and 3 bases at J; junction bases unmatched: 4. The DNA of the CDR3 is TGTGCCAGCAGCGTAGTACCAGGGGGAACAGATACGCAGTATTTT. Its translation: CASSVVPGGTDTQYF.

V is TRBV9 and J is TRBJ2-1; TRBD2 matches at 10 bases. Germline CDR1 SGDLS, CDR2 YYNGEE. After removal of 3 bases from V and 0 bases from J, the junction contained 0 bases not matched to a gene. CDR3 length equals 15 residues. The CDR3 DNA follows: TGTGCCAGCAGCGCTAGCGGGAGCTCCTACAATGAGCAGTTCTTC. It codes for CASSASGSSYNEQFF.

The chain joins TRBV7-8 to TRBJ2-3; D is perhaps TRBD2 (6 bases). Germline-derived CDR1 and CDR2 are SGHVS and FQNEAQ. CDR3 length: 15 amino acids. Deletions cut 1 base from V and 4 bases from J, with 12 bases between. DNA of the CDR3: TGTGCCAGCAGCTTAGGGTCGGTAGCGGCAGATACGCAGTATTTT. This sequence encodes CASSLGSVAADTQYF.

This chain connects TRBV5-1 to TRBJ1-1, with 7 bases that match TRBD1. CDR1 and CDR2 (germline): SGHRS, YFSETQ. Germline trimming cut 6 bases from V and 2 bases from J; bases unmatched to any gene: 10. The CDR3 loop spans 15 amino acids. The CDR3 loop is CASTPGGQENTEAFF. The CDR3 nucleotides are TGCGCCAGCACCCCCGGCGGACAGGAAAACACTGAAGCTTTCTTT.

The gene calls are TRBV3-1 (or the pseudogene TRBV3-2) and TRBJ2-3, with TRBD2 as a possible D gene (5 bases). The germline V gene has CDR1 LGHDT and CDR2 YNNKEL (reference sequence). CDR3 length equals 13 residues. V was shortened by 3 bases and J by 6 bases, with 10 bases between the two germline ends. The CDR3 region is CASSQTIADTQYF. DNA for the CDR3: TGTGCCAGCAGCCAGACTATAGCGGATACGCAGTATTTT.

The rearrangement links TRBV19 to TRBJ1-5, with 10 bases fitting TRBD1. The germline gives CDR1 LNHDA, CDR2 SQIVND (reference sequence). The CDR3 covers 17 residues. Germline trimming cut 4 bases from V and 0 bases from J; bases unmatched to any gene: 6. The CDR3 bases are TGTGCCAGTAGTAACGACAGGGGGCCTAATAGCAATCAGCCCCAGCATTTT. Amino acid sequence: CASSNDRGPNSNQPQHF.

The V call is TRBV7-9, the J call TRBJ2-3; a weak D match, TRBD2 (6 bases). V was pared by 6 bases and J by 0 bases, with 19 bases between. The CDR3 has 17 residues. Germline V gene lookup returns CDR1 SEHNR and CDR2 FQNEAQ (reference sequence). This CDR3 reads CASRPDLAASSTDTQYF. The CDR3 bases are TGTGCCAGCAGACCTGATTTAGCGGCCTCTAGCACAGATACGCAGTATTTT.

A few counts support this clone. The chain's CDR3 is CASSGLHRLSGSPLHF. In DNA form, the CDR3 reads TGTGCCAGCAGCGGGTTACATCGTCTATCAGGTTCACCCCTCCACTTT. The chain recombines TRBV7-8 with TRBJ1-6; no firm D call. Germline CDR1 is SGHVS and CDR2 is FQNEAQ. This CDR3 is built from 16 residues. Trimming took 5 bases from V and 9 from J, leaving 20 bases between them.

The rearrangement uses TRBV27 and TRBJ2-6, with TRBD1 matching over 7 bases. CDR1 is MNHEY, CDR2 SMNVEV, per germline (reference sequence). V dropped 3 bases and J dropped 0; count of bases not matched to a gene: 5. This CDR3 spans 17 amino acids. The CDR3 bases are TGTGCCAGCAGTTTCGGACAGGCCACCTCTGGGGCCAACGTCCTGACTTTC. It translates to CASSFGQATSGANVLTF.

This clone showed up just a few times. The genes are TRBV6-5 and TRBJ1-2; 9 bases fit TRBD1. V was pared by 4 bases and J by 4 bases, with 7 bases of the junction left unmatched. In germline, CDR1 is MNHEY, CDR2 SVGAGI. The length of the CDR3 is 15 residues. For the CDR3, the DNA is TGTGCCAGCAGTTTGGACAGGGGAAGCAGCTATGGCTACACCTTC. It encodes CASSLDRGSSYGYTF.

This chain joins TRBV2 and TRBJ2-1; maybe TRBD1 (7 bases). The CDR3 totals 15 residues. Deletions cut 4 bases from V and 8 bases from J, with 18 bases between. CDR1 and CDR2 from the germline V gene are SNHLY and FYNNEI. The DNA of the CDR3 is TGTGCCAGCAGTGGGAGGGGGCAACTATTACATGAGCAGTTCTTC. Encoded protein: CASSGRGQLLHEQFF.

The chain employs TRBV10-3 and TRBJ2-7; 7 bases fit TRBD1. With V trimmed by 5 bases and J by 7 bases, 14 bases remained unmatched. CDR3 length: 15 amino acids. CDR1 and CDR2 from the germline V gene are ENHRY and SYGVKD. The CDR3 loop reads CAISQTGTAYLEQYF. The DNA for the CDR3 is TGTGCCATCAGTCAGACCGGGACAGCCTATTTAGAGCAGTACTTC.

The chain combines TRBV3-1 (or the pseudogene TRBV3-2) with TRBJ1-1; 8 positions match TRBD1. J gave up 7 bases and V 0 bases, and 1 base lay outside the gene matches. CDR1 is LGHDT and CDR2 is YNNKEL in the germline V gene (reference sequence). The CDR3 length is 13 residues. CDR3 protein: CASSQDRGLEAFF. CDR3 sequence (DNA): TGTGCCAGCAGCCAAGACAGGGGGCTTGAAGCTTTCTTT.

This rearrangement joins TRBV30 to TRBJ2-3; no definite D call. Germline V gives CDR1 GTSNPN, CDR2 SVGIG (reference sequence). V dropped 5 bases and J dropped 2 bases, with 8 bases sitting between them. The CDR3 runs to 12 residues. The CDR3 DNA follows: TGTGCCTGGGACTCCAACACAGATACGCAGTATTTT. Translation: CAWDSNTDTQYF.

This sequence joins TRBV7-7 and TRBJ2-1; 8 positions agree with TRBD2. Germline V CDR1 and CDR2: SSHAT, FNYEAQ (reference sequence). J lost 9 bases, V lost 4 bases, and 14 bases had no gene match. The CDR3 sequence is 16 residues long. The CDR3: CASSSGLAQNAGEQFF. The CDR3 DNA reads as TGTGCCAGCAGCTCAGGACTAGCACAAAATGCGGGTGAGCAGTTCTTC.

The V gene is TRBV3-1 (or the pseudogene TRBV3-2), the J gene TRBJ2-7; TRBD1 matches 10 bases. The V and J ends lost 3 bases and 3 bases, in that order; junction bases with no gene match: 5. The CDR3 spans 15 residues. CDR1 is LGHDT and CDR2 is YNNKEL in the germline V gene (reference sequence). The CDR3 sequence: CASSHSGQGFYEQYF. The CDR3, as DNA: TGTGCCAGCAGCCATTCGGGACAGGGGTTCTACGAGCAGTACTTC.

The chain recombines TRBV6-1 with TRBJ1-2; TRBD1 aligns across 10 bases. The J segment lost 7 bases and the V segment lost 3 bases, leaving 8 bases of the junction unmatched. The CDR3 contains 15 residues. Germline V CDR1 and CDR2: MNHNS, SASEGT. CDR3: CASSDGQGEDGGYTF. The CDR3 bases are TGTGCCAGCAGTGATGGACAGGGGGAAGATGGTGGCTACACCTTC.

This chain connects TRBV7-2 to TRBJ2-4; 9 bases map to TRBD1. V shed 4 bases and J 7 bases; nucleotides not matched to a gene: 5. The germline V gene has CDR1 SGHTA and CDR2 FQGNSA. This CDR3 has 14 residues. CDR3 sequence reads: CASSSTGGFNIQYF. DNA for the CDR3: TGTGCCAGCAGCTCCACAGGGGGCTTCAACATTCAGTACTTC. The whole variable domain, remainder taken from reference TRBV7-2 and TRBJ2-4, is GAGVSQSPSNKVTEKGKDVELRCDPISGHTALYWYRQSLGQGLEFLIYFQGNSAPDKSGLPSDRFSAERTGGSVSTLTIQRTQQEDSAVYLCASSSTGGFNIQYFGAGTRLSVL.

This clone was observed once. This chain links TRBV23-1 with TRBJ2-1, with 9 bases fitting TRBD1. TRBV23-1 counts as an open reading frame of uncertain function. The length of the CDR3 is 16 residues. Trimming removed 2 bases from V and 1 base from J; junction bases left unmatched: 3. Here the CDR3 reads CASSQPDRGSYNEQFF. In DNA, the CDR3 is TGCGCCAGCAGTCAACCGGACAGGGGTTCCTACAATGAGCAGTTCTTC.

The genes are TRBV9 and TRBJ2-1; maybe TRBD1 (6 bases). The CDR3 extends over 17 amino acids. V lost 3 bases and J lost 5, with 21 bases in between. Looked up from germline, CDR1 is SGDLS and CDR2 is YYNGEE. In DNA form, the CDR3 reads TGTGCCAGCAGCGCACTCCACAGGGATCAGGCGAACAATGAGCAGTTCTTC. Its translation: CASSALHRDQANNEQFF.

The rearrangement links TRBV5-1 to TRBJ1-1; 10 nucleotides match TRBD1. The germline V gene encodes CDR1 SGHRS and CDR2 YFSETQ. The CDR3 sequence is 16 residues long. J was trimmed by 1 base and V by 6 bases; bases with no gene match: 9. CDR3 in amino acids: CASTSGQGTTNTEAFF. The CDR3 region has the DNA TGCGCCAGCACATCGGGACAGGGGACAACGAACACTGAAGCTTTCTTT.